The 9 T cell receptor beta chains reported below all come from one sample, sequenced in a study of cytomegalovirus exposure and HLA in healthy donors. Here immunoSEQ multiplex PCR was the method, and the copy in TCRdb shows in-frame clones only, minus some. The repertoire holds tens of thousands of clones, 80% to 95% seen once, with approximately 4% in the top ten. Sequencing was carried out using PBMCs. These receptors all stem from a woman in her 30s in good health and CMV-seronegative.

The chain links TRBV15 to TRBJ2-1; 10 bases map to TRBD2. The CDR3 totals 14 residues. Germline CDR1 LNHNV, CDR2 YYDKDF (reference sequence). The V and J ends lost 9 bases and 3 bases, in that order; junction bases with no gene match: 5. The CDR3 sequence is CATTKRGGYNEQFF. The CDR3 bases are TGTGCCACGACCAAGCGGGGGGGCTACAATGAGCAGTTCTTC.

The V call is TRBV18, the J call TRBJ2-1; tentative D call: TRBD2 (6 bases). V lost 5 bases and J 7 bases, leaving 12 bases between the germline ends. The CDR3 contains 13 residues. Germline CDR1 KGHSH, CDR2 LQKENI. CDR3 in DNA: TGTGCCAGCTCATTCCGGGACTCAAATGAGCAGTTCTTC. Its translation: CASSFRDSNEQFF. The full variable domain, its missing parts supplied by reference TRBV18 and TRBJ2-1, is NAGVMQNPRHLVRRRGQEARLRCSPMKGHSHVYWYRQLPEEGLKFMVYLQKENIIDESGMPKERFSAEFPKEGPSILRIQQVVRGDSAAYFCASSFRDSNEQFFGPGTRLTVL.

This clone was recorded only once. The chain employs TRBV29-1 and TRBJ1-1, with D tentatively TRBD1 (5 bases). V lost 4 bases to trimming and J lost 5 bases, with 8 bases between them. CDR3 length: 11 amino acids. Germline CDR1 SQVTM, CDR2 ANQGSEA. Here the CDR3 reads CSVGGRTEAFF. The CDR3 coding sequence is TGCAGCGTTGGGGGGAGGACTGAAGCTTTCTTT.

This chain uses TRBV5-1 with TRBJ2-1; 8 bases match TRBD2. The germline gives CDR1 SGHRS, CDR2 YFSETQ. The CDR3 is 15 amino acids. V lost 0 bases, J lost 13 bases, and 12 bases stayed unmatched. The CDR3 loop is CASSLGPAGAAEQFF. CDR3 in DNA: TGCGCCAGCAGCTTGGGCCCAGCGGGGGCCGCAGAACAGTTCTTC.

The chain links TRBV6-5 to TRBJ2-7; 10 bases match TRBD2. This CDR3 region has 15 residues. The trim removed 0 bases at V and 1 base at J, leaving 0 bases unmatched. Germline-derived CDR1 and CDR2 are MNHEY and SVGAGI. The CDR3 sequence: CASSYSLAGSYEQYF. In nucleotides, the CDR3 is TGTGCCAGCAGTTACTCACTAGCGGGATCCTACGAGCAGTACTTC.

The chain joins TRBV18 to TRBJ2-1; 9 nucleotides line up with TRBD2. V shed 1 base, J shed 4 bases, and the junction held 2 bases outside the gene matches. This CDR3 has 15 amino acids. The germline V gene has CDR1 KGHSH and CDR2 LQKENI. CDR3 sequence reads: CASSPRTSGYNEQFF. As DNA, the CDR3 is TGTGCCAGCTCACCACGTACTAGCGGGTACAATGAGCAGTTCTTC.

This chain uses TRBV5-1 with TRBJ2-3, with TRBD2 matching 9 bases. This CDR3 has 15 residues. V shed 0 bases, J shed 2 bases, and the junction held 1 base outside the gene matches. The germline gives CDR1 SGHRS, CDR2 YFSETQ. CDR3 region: CASSLVAGVTDTQYF. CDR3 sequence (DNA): TGCGCCAGCAGCTTGGTAGCGGGAGTCACAGATACGCAGTATTTT.

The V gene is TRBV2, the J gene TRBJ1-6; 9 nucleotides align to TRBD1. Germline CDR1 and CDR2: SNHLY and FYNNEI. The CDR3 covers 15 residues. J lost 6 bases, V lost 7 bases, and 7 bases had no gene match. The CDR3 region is CASKDRGASNSPLHF. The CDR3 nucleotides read TGTGCCAGCAAGGACAGGGGCGCAAGTAATTCACCCCTCCACTTT.

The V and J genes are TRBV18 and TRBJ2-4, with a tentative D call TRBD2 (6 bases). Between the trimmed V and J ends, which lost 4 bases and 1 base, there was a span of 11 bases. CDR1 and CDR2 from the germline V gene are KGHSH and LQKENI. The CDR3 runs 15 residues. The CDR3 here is CASSLGGVAKNIQYF. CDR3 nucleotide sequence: TGTGCCAGCTCACTAGGAGGGGTGGCCAAAAACATTCAGTACTTC.